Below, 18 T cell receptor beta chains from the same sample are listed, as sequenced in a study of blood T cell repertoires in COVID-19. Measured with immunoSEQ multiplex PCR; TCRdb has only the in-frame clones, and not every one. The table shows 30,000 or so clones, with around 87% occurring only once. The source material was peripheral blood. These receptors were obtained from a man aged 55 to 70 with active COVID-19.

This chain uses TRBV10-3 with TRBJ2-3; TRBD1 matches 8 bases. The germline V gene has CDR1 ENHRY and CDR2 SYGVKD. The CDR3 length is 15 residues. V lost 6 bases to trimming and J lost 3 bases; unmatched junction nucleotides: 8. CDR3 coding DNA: TGTGCCATCAGCGCTGGACAGGGTTGGACAGATACGCAGTATTTT. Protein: CAISAGQGWTDTQYF.

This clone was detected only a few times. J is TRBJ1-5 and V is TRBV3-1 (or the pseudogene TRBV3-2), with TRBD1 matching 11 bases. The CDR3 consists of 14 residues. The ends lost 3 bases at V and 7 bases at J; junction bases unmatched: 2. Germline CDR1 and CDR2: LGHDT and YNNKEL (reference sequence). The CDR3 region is CASSQGQGEQPQHF. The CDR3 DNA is TGTGCCAGCAGCCAGGGACAGGGGGAACAGCCCCAGCATTTT.

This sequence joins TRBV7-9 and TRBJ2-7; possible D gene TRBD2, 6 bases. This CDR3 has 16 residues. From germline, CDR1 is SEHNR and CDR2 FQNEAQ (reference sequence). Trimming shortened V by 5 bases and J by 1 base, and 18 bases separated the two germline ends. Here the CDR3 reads CASSAGGSGRSYEQYF. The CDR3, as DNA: TGTGCCAGCAGCGCCGGGGGAAGCGGACGGTCCTACGAGCAGTACTTC. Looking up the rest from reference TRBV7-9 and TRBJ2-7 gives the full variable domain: DTGVSQNPRHKITKRGQNVTFRCDPISEHNRLYWYRQTLGQGPEFLTYFQNEAQLEKSRLLSDRFSAERPKGSFSTLEIQRTEQGDSAMYLCASSAGGSGRSYEQYFGPGTRLTVT.

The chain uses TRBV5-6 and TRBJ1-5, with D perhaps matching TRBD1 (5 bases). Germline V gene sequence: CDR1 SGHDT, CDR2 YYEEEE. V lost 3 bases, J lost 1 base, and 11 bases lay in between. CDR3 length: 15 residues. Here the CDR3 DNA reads TGTGCCAGCAGCTATGGGGCAGAAAGCAATCAGCCCCAGCATTTT. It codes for CASSYGAESNQPQHF.

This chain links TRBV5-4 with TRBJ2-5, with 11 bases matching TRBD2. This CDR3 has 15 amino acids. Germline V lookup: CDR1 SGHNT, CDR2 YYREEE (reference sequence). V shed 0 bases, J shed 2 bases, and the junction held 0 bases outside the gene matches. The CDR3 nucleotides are TGTGCCAGCAGCTTGGGACTAGCGGGGCAAGAGACCCAGTACTTC. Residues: CASSLGLAGQETQYF.

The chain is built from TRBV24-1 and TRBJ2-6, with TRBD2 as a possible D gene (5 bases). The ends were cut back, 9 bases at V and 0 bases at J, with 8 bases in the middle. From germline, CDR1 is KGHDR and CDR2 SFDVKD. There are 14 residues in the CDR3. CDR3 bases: TGTGCCACCCCCGGGGACTCTGGGGCCAACGTCCTGACTTTC. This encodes CATPGDSGANVLTF.

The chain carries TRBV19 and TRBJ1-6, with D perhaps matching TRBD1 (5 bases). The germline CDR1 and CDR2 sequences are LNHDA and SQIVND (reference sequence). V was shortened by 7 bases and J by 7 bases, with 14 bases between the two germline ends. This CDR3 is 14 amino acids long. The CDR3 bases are TGTGCCAGTACATCCACGGCAGGGAATTCACCCCTCCACTTT. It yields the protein CASTSTAGNSPLHF.

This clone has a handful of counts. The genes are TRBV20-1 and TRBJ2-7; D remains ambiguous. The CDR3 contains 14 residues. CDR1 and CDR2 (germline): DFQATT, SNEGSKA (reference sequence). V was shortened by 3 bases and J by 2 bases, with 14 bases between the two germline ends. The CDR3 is CSASKLTTPYEQYF. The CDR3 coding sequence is TGCAGTGCTAGTAAACTAACCACACCCTACGAGCAGTACTTC.

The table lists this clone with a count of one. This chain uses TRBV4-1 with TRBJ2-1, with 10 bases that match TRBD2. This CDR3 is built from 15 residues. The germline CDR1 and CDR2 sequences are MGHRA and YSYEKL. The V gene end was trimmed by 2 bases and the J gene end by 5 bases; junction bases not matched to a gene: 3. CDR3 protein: CASSQWLAGDNEQFF. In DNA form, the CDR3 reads TGCGCCAGCAGCCAATGGCTAGCGGGGGACAATGAGCAGTTCTTC.

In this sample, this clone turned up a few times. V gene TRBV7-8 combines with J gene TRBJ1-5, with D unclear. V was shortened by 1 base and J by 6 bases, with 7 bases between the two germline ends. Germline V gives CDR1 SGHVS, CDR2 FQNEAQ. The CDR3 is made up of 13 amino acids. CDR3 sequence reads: CASSLERGQPQHF. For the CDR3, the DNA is TGTGCCAGCAGCTTAGAACGAGGTCAGCCCCAGCATTTT.

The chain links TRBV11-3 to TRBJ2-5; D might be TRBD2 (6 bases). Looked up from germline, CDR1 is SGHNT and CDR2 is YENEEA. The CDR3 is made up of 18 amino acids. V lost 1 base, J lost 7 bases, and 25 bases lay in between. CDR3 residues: CASSLVARGTSWLATQYF. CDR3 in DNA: TGTGCCAGCAGCTTAGTAGCCCGCGGGACCAGCTGGCTTGCGACCCAGTACTTC. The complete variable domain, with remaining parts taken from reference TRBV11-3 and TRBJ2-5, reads EAGVVQSPRYKIIEKKQPVAFWCNPISGHNTLYWYLQNLGQGPELLIRYENEEAVDDSQLPKDRFSAERLKGVDSTLKIQPAELGDSAVYLCASSLVARGTSWLATQYFGPGTRLLVL.

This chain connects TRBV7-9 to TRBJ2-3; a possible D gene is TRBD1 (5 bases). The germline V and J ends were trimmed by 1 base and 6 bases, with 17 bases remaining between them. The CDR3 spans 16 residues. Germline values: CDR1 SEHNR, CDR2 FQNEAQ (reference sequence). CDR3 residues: CASSLGLQRGADTQYF. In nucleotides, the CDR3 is TGTGCCAGCAGCTTAGGGCTCCAAAGGGGTGCGGATACGCAGTATTTT.

This CDR3 is CASSLDSGTNTGELFF. For the CDR3, the DNA is TGTGCCAGCAGCTTAGATAGCGGCACGAACACCGGGGAGCTGTTTTTT. The chain employs TRBV11-3 and TRBJ2-2, with TRBD2 as a possible D gene (6 bases). CDR3 size: 16 residues. Between the trimmed V and J ends, which lost 0 bases and 0 bases, there was a span of 8 bases. From germline, CDR1 is SGHNT and CDR2 YENEEA.

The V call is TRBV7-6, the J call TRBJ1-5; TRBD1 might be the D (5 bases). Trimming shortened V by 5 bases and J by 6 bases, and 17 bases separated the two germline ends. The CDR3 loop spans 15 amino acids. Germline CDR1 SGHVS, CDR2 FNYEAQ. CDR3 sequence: CASSPDGGSGQPQHF. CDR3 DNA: TGTGCCAGCAGCCCAGACGGGGGGTCGGGTCAGCCCCAGCATTTT.

CDR3 sequence: CASSFPPGRAGDDTQYF. CDR3 sequence (DNA): TGTGCCAGCAGTTTTCCCCCGGGGCGAGCGGGGGATGATACGCAGTATTTT. The J gene is TRBJ2-3, the V gene TRBV27; 8 bases match TRBD2. The CDR3 totals 17 residues. J gave up 6 bases and V 3 bases, and 14 bases lay outside the gene matches. The germline CDR1 and CDR2 sequences are MNHEY and SMNVEV (reference sequence).

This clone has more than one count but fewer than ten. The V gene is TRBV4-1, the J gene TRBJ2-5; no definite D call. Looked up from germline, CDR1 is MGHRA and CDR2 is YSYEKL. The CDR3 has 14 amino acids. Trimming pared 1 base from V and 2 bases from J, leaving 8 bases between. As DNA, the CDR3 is TGCGCCAGCAGCCAAGGCCCGGTACAAGAGACCCAGTACTTC. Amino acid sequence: CASSQGPVQETQYF.

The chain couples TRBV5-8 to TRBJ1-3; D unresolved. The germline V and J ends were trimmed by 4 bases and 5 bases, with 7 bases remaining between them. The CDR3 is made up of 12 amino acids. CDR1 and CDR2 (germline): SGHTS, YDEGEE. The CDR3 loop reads CASSLTRNTIYF. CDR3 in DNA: TGTGCCAGCAGCCTTACTCGAAACACCATATATTTT.

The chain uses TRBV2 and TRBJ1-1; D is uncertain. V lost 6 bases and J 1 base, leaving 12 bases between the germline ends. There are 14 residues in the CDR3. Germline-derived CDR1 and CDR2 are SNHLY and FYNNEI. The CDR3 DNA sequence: TGTGCCAGCAGCTGGTCCTCCGGGAACACTGAAGCTTTCTTT. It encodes CASSWSSGNTEAFF.